The TCR beta chain described here comes from a study of T-cell memory formation after mild COVID-19. At the level of the study: TCR clusters were mostly confined to one donor each. Study-level findings and limits: The authors did not confirm SARS-CoV-2 specificity of second-wave clones peaking day 37.

V lost 7 bases and J lost 3; bases outside the gene matches: 12. The germline gives CDR1 SGHVS, CDR2 FQNEAQ. The CDR3 is 15 residues long. Regarding this clonotype: Antigen specificity is unknown.

5'RACE with constant-segment primers yielded barcoded, UMI-tagged TCR alpha and TCR beta cDNA libraries. MiXCR was run by TCRdb on the 5' RACE reads, yielding one entry per CDR3 protein. The table has some 330,000 distinct CDR3 sequences, about 21% seen once. This clonotype was sampled from an adult woman who had mild COVID-19 (a few samples of this study predate the infection). Cell type and time point are not known. J is TRBJ2-7 and V is TRBV7-8; TRBD2 matches at 7 bases. Sequencing was performed on PBMCs or a T cell subset sorted from them (not recorded which). CDR3 sequence reads: CASTESRGSFYEQYF. The CDR3 bases are TGTGCCAGCACCGAATCGCGGGGGAGCTTCTACGAGCAGTACTTC.